What follows is one T cell receptor (beta chain) and its context. This sample was included in a study of shared clonotypes between healthy human individuals. Each subset's genomic DNA was split evenly across several immunoSEQ plates. The method was immunoSEQ multiplex PCR; TCRdb's version includes in-frame clones alone and lacks a portion of them. The table has around 2.1 million clones, about 92% seen once. The ends lost 2 bases at V and 4 bases at J; junction bases unmatched: 7. The germline V gene encodes CDR1 SEHNR and CDR2 FQNEAQ (reference sequence). The CDR3 is 17 residues long. Naivety among CD8 cells was defined by CD45RO negativity and positive CCR7 selection, thereby excluding terminally differentiated effector memory CD45RA+ cells.

The source material was naive CD8+ T cells from PBMCs. This clonotype was sampled from a man aged 18-30 years in good health. Some clones in this sample may be carry-over from other donors' samples. The V gene is TRBV7-9, the J gene TRBJ2-7; TRBD2 agrees at 14 bases. CDR3 loop: CASSLKQGLAGAYEQYF. The CDR3 nucleotides read TGTGCCAGCAGCTTAAAGCAGGGACTAGCGGGAGCTTACGAGCAGTACTTC.